Listed below are T cell receptor beta chains from one sample, sequenced in a study of spatial heterogeneity in lung cancer. TCRdb re-derived calls from the 5' RACE reads in MiXCR, one entry per CDR3 protein. The sample has around 110,000 distinct CDR3 sequences, less than 15% seen once. The material sequenced was PBMCs, taken at follow-up. Receptors originate from a male donor with early-stage non-small cell lung cancer. CDR3s include the opening cysteine and the closing phenylalanine or tryptophan. Fields, in order: J gene, D gene, clone size, V gene, CDR3 DNA, CDR3 protein. D genes are given only for firm matches. Rows may omit the clone size; those that give it use once, few, many or a size class.

j_call: TRBJ1-1; d_call: NA; clone_size: many; v_call: TRBV6-1; cdr3_nt: TGTGCCAGCAGTGACAGTAGAGCTTTCTTT; cdr3_aa: CASSDSRAFF
j_call: TRBJ1-2; d_call: NA; clone_size: many; v_call: TRBV4-2; cdr3_nt: TGTGCCAGCAGCCAAGATCGTTTGGGGGGGTATGGCTACACCTTC; cdr3_aa: CASSQDRLGGYGYTF
j_call: TRBJ1-1; d_call: TRBD1; clone_size: few; v_call: TRBV5-1; cdr3_nt: TGCGCCAGCAGCCTGGGACAGGGTACGACTGAAGCTTTCTTT; cdr3_aa: CASSLGQGTTEAFF
j_call: TRBJ2-6; d_call: NA; clone_size: many; v_call: TRBV29-1; cdr3_nt: TGCAGCGTTGAAGGAGCCTCTGGGGCCAACGTCCTGACTTTC; cdr3_aa: CSVEGASGANVLTF
j_call: TRBJ2-1; d_call: TRBD1; clone_size: few; v_call: TRBV28; cdr3_nt: TGTGCCAGCAAAGCCCGGGACAGGGTCTACAATGAGCAGTTCTTC; cdr3_aa: CASKARDRVYNEQFF
j_call: TRBJ2-7; d_call: NA; clone_size: few; v_call: TRBV24-1; cdr3_nt: TGTGCCACCAGTGATGCGTACGAGCAGTACTTC; cdr3_aa: CATSDAYEQYF
j_call: TRBJ2-7; d_call: NA; clone_size: many; v_call: TRBV4-3; cdr3_nt: TGCGCCAGCAGCCAAAATCAGATCCTTCACGCCGAGCAGTACTTC; cdr3_aa: CASSQNQILHAEQYF
j_call: TRBJ1-1; d_call: NA; clone_size: many; v_call: TRBV3-1; cdr3_nt: TGTGCCAGCAGCCGAACAGGGCCCCTTAACACTGAAGCTTTCTTT; cdr3_aa: CASSRTGPLNTEAFF
j_call: TRBJ2-5; d_call: TRBD1; clone_size: many; v_call: TRBV28; cdr3_nt: TGTGCCAGTAGTTTAGGGGGACAGGGGGCGCGGGAGACCCAGTACTTC; cdr3_aa: CASSLGGQGARETQYF
j_call: TRBJ1-5; d_call: NA; clone_size: NA; v_call: TRBV29-1; cdr3_nt: TGCTGCGTTGCCTCCGGGACGGGGAATCAGCCCCAGCATTTT; cdr3_aa: CCVASGTGNQPQHF
j_call: TRBJ2-7; d_call: TRBD1; clone_size: few; v_call: TRBV12-3/TRBV12-4; cdr3_nt: TGTGCCAGCAATCCCGGACAGGGGTATTTGGGCGAGCAGTACTTC; cdr3_aa: CASNPGQGYLGEQYF
j_call: TRBJ1-4; d_call: NA; clone_size: many; v_call: TRBV12-3/TRBV12-4; cdr3_nt: TGTGCCAGCAATATCGGACCGAAACTGTTTTTT; cdr3_aa: CASNIGPKLFF
j_call: TRBJ1-5; d_call: NA; clone_size: few; v_call: TRBV10-3; cdr3_nt: TGTGCCATCAGTGAGTCGTCCAGCAATCAGCCCCAGCATTTT; cdr3_aa: CAISESSSNQPQHF
j_call: TRBJ2-5; d_call: TRBD2; clone_size: few; v_call: TRBV5-4; cdr3_nt: TGTGCCAGCAGTAACCCCCTAGCGGTAAACCAAGAGACCCAGTACTTC; cdr3_aa: CASSNPLAVNQETQYF
j_call: TRBJ2-3; d_call: NA; clone_size: many; v_call: TRBV7-2; cdr3_nt: TGTGCCAGCAGCTCACCCTTTACAGATACGCAGTATTTT; cdr3_aa: CASSSPFTDTQYF